This T cell receptor beta chain was retrieved from a study of blood T cell repertoires in COVID-19. Study-wide background: COVID-19 samples from acute and convalescent phases originated in the United States, Italy and Spain. Nucleic acid was either cDNA or gDNA, and it came from T cells, B-cell-depleted T cells, or PBMCs.

Trimming pared 5 bases from V and 2 bases from J, leaving 9 bases between. The CDR3 consists of 13 residues. Germline lookup yields CDR1 KGHSH and CDR2 LQKENI. Per the original methods: Using reference gene primer amplification, nucleated cell counts were estimated. Assay: immunoSEQ multiplex PCR; the TCRdb copy retains only in-frame clones and omits some. D and trimming were read from the DNA, whereas the V and J calls and clone size are those reported in that table. The sample carries around 70,000 clones, roughly 87% recorded once. V gene TRBV18 combines with J gene TRBJ2-5, with TRBD2 as a possible D gene (5 bases). The TCR sequence derives from a woman older than 75 with active or convalescent COVID-19. Material for sequencing was peripheral blood. CDR3 sequence: CASSSGVQETQYF. The CDR3 nucleotides read TGTGCCAGCTCATCCGGGGTTCAAGAGACCCAGTACTTC.